This T cell receptor (beta chain) originates from a study of blood T cells in healthy people across ages. Study outcomes and limitations: Naive CD4+ cells and diversity were both higher in long-lived donors than in aged donors. Observed TCR beta diversity showed a strong correlation with the percentage of naive T cells as measured by flow cytometry.

Peripheral blood, about 10 milliliters per donor, was collected. Germline V gene lookup returns CDR1 SEHNR and CDR2 FQNEAQ (reference sequence). The CDR3 loop spans 18 amino acids. This clonotype appeared a single time. Its antigen is currently unknown. The use of a sample-barcoded 5' primer and a J-beta primer mix characterized a second PCR of roughly 6 to 11 cycles. Each CDR3 protein gets one entry after TCRdb re-called the 5' RACE reads with MiXCR. Of about 760,000 distinct CDR3 sequences in the sample, approximately 60% were seen once. The chain uses TRBV7-9 and TRBJ2-1; 7 bases match TRBD2. The DNA end is more similar to TRBJ2-7, so the J call may be wrong. This TCR derives from a man aged 35 to 55 in good health. Sequencing was done on a sample of blood. In DNA, the CDR3 is TGTGCCAGCAGCTTAGCGAATGTGGGGGGGAGCTCCTACAATGAGCAGTACTTC. Translated: CASSLANVGGSSYNEQYF.